This entry lists 28 T cell receptor beta chains sequenced from one sample in a study of control samples from healthy donors and cancer patients (dated by TCRdb to the early 2020s). The method behind the library was the immunoSEQ multiplex PCR assay. Here the immuneACCESS table is served through TCRdb, limited to in-frame sequences with V and J called. Missing clones are a known gap in these copies; in checked studies unresolved V genes cover under half, and the rest lacks a known reason. This sample gives about 170,000 clones in total; 80% to 90% of them show up just once. The ten largest clones take up approximately 4.9% of the sample. Sequenced material: blood. These receptors originate from a woman under 40 in good health.

The chain couples TRBV2 to TRBJ2-3; TRBD2 is a possible D gene (6 bases). There are 16 residues in the CDR3. V gave up 2 bases and J gave up 2 bases, with 14 bases separating them. Per the germline V gene, CDR1 is SNHLY and CDR2 is FYNNEI. CDR3 residues: CASSETDGEDTDTQYF. Written as DNA, the CDR3 is TGTGCCAGCAGTGAAACCGACGGGGAGGACACAGATACGCAGTATTTT.

V and J are TRBV12-3 or TRBV12-4 and TRBJ2-5; D could derive from TRBD1 or TRBD2 (5 bases each). The CDR3 is 13 residues long. V shed 4 bases and J shed 5 bases, with 11 bases lying between them. CDR3 nucleotide sequence: TGTGCCAGCAGTTGGAGAGGGGTCGAGACCCAGTACTTC. It is translated as CASSWRGVETQYF.

This clone was observed once. The chain links TRBV9 to TRBJ2-2, with TRBD2 matching over 10 bases. J gave up 4 bases and V 3 bases, and 12 bases lay outside the gene matches. This CDR3 comprises 18 residues. CDR1 and CDR2 from the germline V gene are SGDLS and YYNGEE. CDR3 protein: CASSAYSGGQTGTGELFF. In DNA, the CDR3 is TGTGCCAGCAGCGCGTATAGCGGGGGGCAAACGGGCACCGGGGAGCTGTTTTTT.

This clone has a single count. The V gene is TRBV18, the J gene TRBJ2-1; D ambiguous. Trimming cost V 3 bases and J 9 bases, with 15 bases left between them. Germline loops: CDR1 KGHSH, CDR2 LQKENI. The CDR3 is made up of 14 amino acids. DNA of the CDR3: TGTGCCAGCTCACCCCCAGCCGAAGGGCTTGAGCAGTTCTTC. It yields the protein CASSPPAEGLEQFF.

The CDR3: CASSQLDMGLAGGPGQFF. The DNA for the CDR3 is TGCGCCAGCAGCCAATTAGACATGGGACTAGCGGGAGGGCCTGGGCAGTTCTTC. This chain uses TRBV4-1 with TRBJ2-1; 16 bases are a match to TRBD2. J gave up 12 bases and V 2 bases, and 13 bases lay outside the gene matches. Germline-derived CDR1 and CDR2 are MGHRA and YSYEKL. CDR3 length equals 18 residues.

This clone was recorded a few times. This sequence joins TRBV9 and TRBJ1-1; the D is unclear. The germline gives CDR1 SGDLS, CDR2 YYNGEE. Trimming took 3 bases from V and 6 from J, leaving 9 bases between them. There are 12 residues in the CDR3. The CDR3 bases are TGTGCCAGCAGCGCCGGGTTTTCTGAAGCTTTCTTT. It encodes CASSAGFSEAFF.

The rearrangement links TRBV6-5 to TRBJ2-5; 13 bases match TRBD2. The CDR3 extends over 15 amino acids. Trimming at V came to 5 bases and at J to 6 bases, leaving 6 bases not matched to a gene. Germline loops: CDR1 MNHEY, CDR2 SVGAGI. The CDR3 DNA is TGTGCCAGCAGTCAGGGGACTAGCGGGGAAAAGACCCAGTACTTC. It is translated as CASSQGTSGEKTQYF.

V and J are TRBV5-6 and TRBJ1-5; TRBD1 aligns across 10 bases. V was pared by 4 bases and J by 11 bases, with 9 bases of the junction left unmatched. Germline V CDR1 and CDR2: SGHDT, YYEEEE. This CDR3 is built from 14 residues. The CDR3 DNA reads TGTGCCAGCAGCAGACGGACAGGGGGAACAGCCCAGCATTTT. Residues: CASSRRTGGTAQHF.

The chain couples TRBV10-3 to TRBJ2-2; D call uncertain. CDR1 and CDR2 (germline): ENHRY, SYGVKD. The CDR3 covers 12 residues. V lost 7 bases, J lost 4 bases, and 7 bases lay in between. For the CDR3, the DNA is TGTGCCATCATGGGCCGCACCGGGGAGCTGTTTTTT. This gives the protein CAIMGRTGELFF.

This clone was counted a single time. This sequence joins TRBV5-1 and TRBJ1-1; 8 bases map to TRBD1. Trimming at V came to 4 bases and at J to 2 bases, leaving 10 bases not matched to a gene. In germline, CDR1 is SGHRS, CDR2 YFSETQ. The CDR3 has 16 residues. The CDR3 sequence: CASSPRTGSGNTEAFF. CDR3 DNA sequence: TGCGCCAGCAGCCCCCGGACAGGGTCGGGTAACACTGAAGCTTTCTTT.

This clone was seen only a few times. The rearrangement joins TRBV7-2 to TRBJ1-5; D remains ambiguous. The germline gives CDR1 SGHTA, CDR2 FQGNSA. V lost 1 base and J 2 bases, leaving 6 bases between the germline ends. CDR3 length: 14 residues. Written as DNA, the CDR3 is TGTGCCAGCAGCTTAGTTGGGGGCAATCAGCCCCAGCATTTT. As protein: CASSLVGGNQPQHF.

This chain links TRBV30 with TRBJ2-1; 7 bases line up with TRBD1. The trim removed 1 base at V and 4 bases at J, leaving 10 bases unmatched. CDR3 length: 16 residues. Looked up from germline, CDR1 is GTSNPN and CDR2 is SVGIG (reference sequence). The CDR3 reads CAWSELPGQIYNEQFF. CDR3 nucleotides: TGTGCCTGGAGTGAGCTACCGGGACAGATATACAATGAGCAGTTCTTC.

The chain employs TRBV19 and TRBJ1-3, with D perhaps TRBD1 (5 bases). V lost 3 bases to trimming and J lost 4 bases, with 10 bases between them. The CDR3 is 14 residues long. Germline V gene data show CDR1 as LNHDA and CDR2 as SQIVND (reference sequence). CDR3 DNA: TGTGCCAGTAGTATTACAGGACGCGGAAACACCATATATTTT. As protein: CASSITGRGNTIYF.

This clone appeared once. The chain couples TRBV27 to TRBJ2-3; the D gene is possibly TRBD2 (6 bases). Germline V gene sequence: CDR1 MNHEY, CDR2 SMNVEV (reference sequence). This CDR3 has 14 amino acids. Trimming pared 7 bases from V and 2 bases from J, leaving 13 bases between. In DNA form, the CDR3 reads TGTGCCAGCACCGACGGGGGAAACACAGATACGCAGTATTTT. Its protein is CASTDGGNTDTQYF.

The chain couples TRBV28 to TRBJ1-1; maybe TRBD1 (6 bases). The CDR3 runs to 13 residues. CDR1 and CDR2 from the germline V gene are MDHEN and SYDVKM. Trimming cost V 4 bases and J 9 bases, with 15 bases left between them. The CDR3 spells CASSSLTGTQAFF. As DNA, the CDR3 is TGTGCCAGCAGTTCCCTCACAGGGACCCAAGCTTTCTTT.

This clone was found a few times. The chain has TRBV5-4 and TRBJ2-7; 8 bases agree with TRBD1. CDR3 length equals 13 residues. V was pared by 1 base and J by 4 bases, with 1 base of the junction left unmatched. CDR1 is SGHNT and CDR2 is YYREEE in the germline V gene (reference sequence). The CDR3, as DNA: TGTGCCAGCAGCTTGAGACAGGGGTACGAGCAGTACTTC. The encoded protein is CASSLRQGYEQYF.

This clone was detected only once. V is TRBV6-5 and J is TRBJ2-7; 7 nucleotides line up with TRBD2. CDR1 MNHEY and CDR2 SVGAGI come from the germline V gene. This CDR3 is built from 15 residues. J gave up 3 bases and V 5 bases, and 10 bases lay outside the gene matches. The CDR3 DNA sequence: TGTGCCAGCAGTAAGGGTCTCCCGGGGGGCTACGAGCAGTACGTC. Translation: CASSKGLPGGYEQYV.

The V and J genes are TRBV28 and TRBJ2-6; TRBD1 aligns across 9 bases. V shed 6 bases, J shed 0 bases, and the junction held 0 bases outside the gene matches. CDR3 length: 15 residues. The V gene's germline CDR1 is MDHEN and CDR2 SYDVKM. The DNA for the CDR3 is TGTGCCAGCAGGGGACAGGGCTCTGGGGCCAACGTCCTGACTTTC. This translates into CASRGQGSGANVLTF.

The CDR3: CASSLVGTSGTQYF. DNA of the CDR3: TGTGCCAGCAGCTTAGTGGGCACTAGCGGGACGCAGTATTTT. The gene calls are TRBV7-6 and TRBJ2-3, with 9 bases identical to TRBD2. Per the germline V gene, CDR1 is SGHVS and CDR2 is FNYEAQ. V trimming: 1 base; J trimming: 9 bases; junction bases outside the gene matches: 5. The CDR3 is 14 amino acids.

With regard to this clone: The same CDR3 can be traced to other DNA sequences in this sample. The rearrangement links TRBV6-6 to TRBJ1-1; no firm D call. The CDR3 contains 14 residues. The V gene's germline CDR1 is MNHNY and CDR2 SVGAGI (reference sequence). Trimming removed 0 bases from V and 1 base from J, with 6 bases in between. The chain's CDR3 is CASSYSAENTEAFF. CDR3 bases: TGTGCCAGCAGTTACTCTGCGGAGAACACTGAAGCTTTCTTT.

The CDR3 bases are TGTGCCAGCAGCCCCCTGTTGAGGGTAAATGGAAACACCATATATTTT. Translation: CASSPLLRVNGNTIYF. This rearrangement joins TRBV11-2 to TRBJ1-3; D unresolved. The CDR3 spans 16 residues. Deletions cut 5 bases from V and 3 bases from J, with 17 bases between. CDR1 is SGHAT, CDR2 FQNNGV, per germline.

As for this clone: Other nucleotide sequences in the sample specify the same CDR3. This sequence joins TRBV27 and TRBJ1-5, with TRBD1 as a possible D gene (5 bases). Trimming left V 3 bases short and J 7 bases short, with 13 bases between. The CDR3 extends over 14 amino acids. Germline-derived CDR1 and CDR2 are MNHEY and SMNVEV (reference sequence). The CDR3 sequence: CASSLRGGNQPQHF. The CDR3 DNA sequence: TGTGCCAGCAGTTTGAGGGGAGGAAACCAGCCCCAGCATTTT.

V usage is TRBV7-9 and J usage is TRBJ2-1; TRBD2 might be the D (5 bases). Germline V lookup: CDR1 SEHNR, CDR2 FQNEAQ (reference sequence). The V end lost 0 bases, the J end lost 9 bases, and 18 bases lay between the germline ends. The length of the CDR3 is 16 residues. The CDR3 here is CASSLASDWPRGEQFF. In DNA form, the CDR3 reads TGTGCCAGCAGCTTAGCGAGTGACTGGCCTCGGGGTGAGCAGTTCTTC.

V is TRBV3-1 (or the pseudogene TRBV3-2) and J is TRBJ1-3; no clear D gene. The V gene's germline CDR1 is LGHDT and CDR2 YNNKEL (reference sequence). The CDR3 spans 17 residues. V shed 0 bases and J shed 4 bases, with 16 bases lying between them. The CDR3 DNA sequence: TGTGCCAGCAGCCAAGATCTAGGATCCCATTTCGGAAACACCATATATTTT. Translation: CASSQDLGSHFGNTIYF.

The chain is built from TRBV2 and TRBJ2-5; D not certain. The CDR3 consists of 13 residues. Between the trimmed V and J ends, which lost 5 bases and 7 bases, there was a span of 14 bases. The germline CDR1 and CDR2 sequences are SNHLY and FYNNEI. The CDR3 coding sequence is TGTGCCAGCAGTACGACACCCTCCGGGACCCAGTACTTC. This codes for CASSTTPSGTQYF.

The table lists this clone with a count of one. The genes are TRBV19 and TRBJ1-5, with D maybe TRBD1 (5 bases). CDR3 length: 14 amino acids. Trimming left V 7 bases short and J 5 bases short, with 15 bases between. The germline CDR1 and CDR2 sequences are LNHDA and SQIVND (reference sequence). CDR3 bases: TGTGCCAGTATAGGGGAATTGGGAGATCAGCCCCAGCATTTT. This sequence encodes CASIGELGDQPQHF.

The genes are TRBV27 and TRBJ1-5; D unclear. Trimming took off 2 bases at V and 1 base at J, with 12 bases between the two ends. This CDR3 has 16 amino acids. Germline V lookup: CDR1 MNHEY, CDR2 SMNVEV (reference sequence). The CDR3 bases are TGTGCCAGCAGTTTAAAGTACCCGGAGAGCAATCAGCCCCAGCATTTT. This sequence encodes CASSLKYPESNQPQHF.

V usage is TRBV10-2 and J usage is TRBJ1-1; no clear D gene. The CDR3 extends over 14 amino acids. Germline CDR1 reads WSHSY; CDR2 reads SAAADI. Trimming left V 0 bases short and J 3 bases short, with 8 bases between. The CDR3 nucleotides are TGCGCCAGCAGTGAGTCGTATCCAGACACTGAAGCTTTCTTT. It codes for CASSESYPDTEAFF.